A selection of T cell receptor beta chains follows, all from one sample in a study of early T cells in non-severe SARS-CoV-2 infection. Each CDR3 protein is one row after TCRdb ran MiXCR on the 5' RACE reads. The repertoire holds approximately 75,000 distinct CDR3 sequences, 4.6% seen once, with roughly 3.4% in the top ten. Sequencing was performed on whole blood, taken at baseline. These receptors all stem from an adult who was a healthcare worker with PCR-confirmed SARS-CoV-2 infection or an uninfected control (not recorded which). The donor label of this sample is uncertain. CDR3s include the opening cysteine and the closing phenylalanine or tryptophan. Each record gives: J gene, clone size, CDR3 length, V gene, D gene, CDR3 protein, CDR3 DNA. D genes are given only for firm matches. Rows may omit the clone size; those that give it use once, few, many or a size class.

j_call: TRBJ2-3; clone_size: NA; cdr3_length: 16; v_call: TRBV7-6; d_call: NA; cdr3_aa: CTSSLTGVRATDTQYF; cdr3_nt: TGTACCAGCAGCTTAACGGGAGTCAGGGCCACAGATACGCAGTATTTT
j_call: TRBJ1-1; clone_size: NA; cdr3_length: 14; v_call: TRBV7-8; d_call: TRBD1; cdr3_aa: CASSPLGQDTEAFF; cdr3_nt: TGTGCCAGCAGCCCTCTGGGACAGGACACTGAAGCTTTCTTT
j_call: TRBJ1-5; clone_size: many; cdr3_length: 14; v_call: TRBV7-2; d_call: NA; cdr3_aa: CASSRRRSNQPQHF; cdr3_nt: TGTGCCAGCAGCCGCAGGAGGAGCAATCAGCCCCAGCATTTT
j_call: TRBJ1-6; clone_size: few; cdr3_length: 12; v_call: TRBV10-3; d_call: NA; cdr3_aa: CAISDYNSPLHF; cdr3_nt: TGTGCCATCAGTGACTATAATTCACCCCTCCACTTT
j_call: TRBJ1-5; clone_size: many; cdr3_length: 13; v_call: TRBV28; d_call: NA; cdr3_aa: CASSQSLNQPQHF; cdr3_nt: TGTGCCAGCAGTCAGTCCCTCAATCAGCCCCAGCATTTT
j_call: TRBJ2-2; clone_size: NA; cdr3_length: 19; v_call: TRBV7-3; d_call: NA; cdr3_aa: CASSLLGFLAGSHPGSCFF; cdr3_nt: NA
j_call: TRBJ1-2; clone_size: many; cdr3_length: 14; v_call: TRBV6-5; d_call: TRBD1; cdr3_aa: CASSGDRANYGYTF; cdr3_nt: TGTGCCAGCAGTGGAGACAGGGCTAACTATGGCTACACCTTC
j_call: TRBJ2-5; clone_size: NA; cdr3_length: 17; v_call: TRBV5-4; d_call: TRBD2; cdr3_aa: CASSAGTSGRRGETQYF; cdr3_nt: TGTGCCAGCAGTGCCGGGACTAGCGGGAGAAGGGGGGAGACCCAGTACTTC
j_call: TRBJ1-2; clone_size: many; cdr3_length: 13; v_call: TRBV28; d_call: NA; cdr3_aa: CASSLGRAGGYTF; cdr3_nt: TGTGCCAGCAGCCTGGGAAGGGCTGGAGGCTACACCTTC
j_call: TRBJ2-7; clone_size: few; cdr3_length: 15; v_call: TRBV6-5; d_call: NA; cdr3_aa: CASSYSVGRPLEQYF; cdr3_nt: TGTGCCAGCAGTTACTCGGTCGGCAGACCCCTCGAGCAGTACTTC
j_call: TRBJ1-6; clone_size: NA; cdr3_length: 11; v_call: TRBV4-1; d_call: NA; cdr3_aa: CASSLRAPLHF; cdr3_nt: TGCGCCAGCAGCCTCCGCGCACCCCTCCACTTT
j_call: TRBJ2-1; clone_size: few; cdr3_length: 13; v_call: TRBV12-3/TRBV12-4; d_call: NA; cdr3_aa: CASRPIPSVEQFF; cdr3_nt: TGTGCCAGCAGGCCCATTCCCTCCGTTGAGCAGTTCTTC
j_call: TRBJ2-4; clone_size: few; cdr3_length: 15; v_call: TRBV10-3; d_call: NA; cdr3_aa: CAIKSDLLTKNIQYF; cdr3_nt: TGTGCCATCAAAAGTGATCTCTTGACCAAAAACATTCAGTACTTC
j_call: TRBJ1-2; clone_size: many; cdr3_length: 13; v_call: TRBV28; d_call: NA; cdr3_aa: CASSPQSNYGYTF; cdr3_nt: TGTGCCAGCTCCCCACAGAGTAACTATGGCTACACCTTC
j_call: TRBJ2-7; clone_size: many; cdr3_length: 14; v_call: TRBV4-3; d_call: TRBD1; cdr3_aa: CASSSRTGGDEQYF; cdr3_nt: TGCGCCAGCAGCAGCCGGACAGGGGGCGACGAGCAGTACTTC
j_call: TRBJ1-5; clone_size: many; cdr3_length: 14; v_call: TRBV6-1; d_call: NA; cdr3_aa: CASRGPGFNQPQHF; cdr3_nt: TGTGCCAGCCGGGGGCCAGGGTTCAATCAGCCCCAGCATTTT
j_call: TRBJ1-3; clone_size: NA; cdr3_length: 15; v_call: TRBV29-1; d_call: NA; cdr3_aa: CSVAPDRPSGNTIYF; cdr3_nt: TGCAGCGTGGCCCCGGACCGACCCTCTGGAAACACCATATATTTT
j_call: TRBJ2-3; clone_size: many; cdr3_length: 15; v_call: TRBV7-3; d_call: NA; cdr3_aa: CASRDRRGSTDTQYF; cdr3_nt: TGTGCCAGCAGGGACAGGAGGGGAAGCACAGATACGCAGTATTTT
j_call: TRBJ1-5; clone_size: NA; cdr3_length: 13; v_call: TRBV6-6; d_call: NA; cdr3_aa: CASIREGNQPQHF; cdr3_nt: TGTGCCAGCATCCGGGAGGGGAATCAGCCCCAGCATTTT
j_call: TRBJ2-1; clone_size: many; cdr3_length: 17; v_call: TRBV6-6; d_call: TRBD1; cdr3_aa: CASSGTSTGGWNNEQFF; cdr3_nt: TGTGCCAGCAGTGGTACTTCGACAGGGGGCTGGAACAATGAGCAGTTCTTC
j_call: TRBJ1-2; clone_size: few; cdr3_length: 13; v_call: TRBV12-3/TRBV12-4; d_call: NA; cdr3_aa: CASTGAGFGGYTF; cdr3_nt: TGTGCCAGTACCGGGGCCGGGTTCGGGGGCTACACCTTC
j_call: TRBJ2-2; clone_size: few; cdr3_length: 16; v_call: TRBV9; d_call: TRBD1; cdr3_aa: CASSTRTGANTGELFF; cdr3_nt: TGTGCCAGCAGCACCCGGACAGGGGCGAACACCGGGGAGCTGTTTTTT